These 14 T cell receptor beta chains were all obtained from the same sample, sequenced in a study of blood T cells in healthy people across ages. Sample-barcoded 5' priming and a J-beta primer mix drove a second PCR of roughly 7 to 11 cycles. TCRdb re-analysed the 5' RACE reads in MiXCR, keeping a single row per CDR3 protein. The sample records some 1,800,000 distinct CDR3 sequences, 39% being singletons. Sequencing was done on a sample of blood. Every receptor here comes from a human donor in good health.

This clonotype has a handful of counts. The chain carries TRBV27 and TRBJ2-7, with 10 bases that match TRBD1. There are 14 residues in the CDR3. Germline V gene lookup returns CDR1 MNHEY and CDR2 SMNVEV (reference sequence). Trimming took 9 bases from V and 3 from J; bases not matched to a gene: 8. The CDR3 DNA reads as TGTGCCAGTATGACAGGGGGCTCTATCTACGAGCAGTACTTC. It translates to CASMTGGSIYEQYF.

V is TRBV6-5 and J is TRBJ1-1, with TRBD1 as a possible D gene (6 bases). Looked up from germline, CDR1 is MNHEY and CDR2 is SVGAGI. The CDR3 spans 13 residues. V was cut by 0 bases and J by 7 bases, with 9 bases left in between. CDR3: CASSYSRGGEAFF. The CDR3 coding sequence is TGTGCCAGCAGTTACTCGAGAGGGGGTGAAGCTTTCTTT.

Many counts were recorded for this clonotype. The rearrangement links TRBV20-1 to TRBJ2-5, with 10 bases matching TRBD2. The CDR3 contains 15 residues. Germline values: CDR1 DFQATT, CDR2 SNEGSKA (reference sequence). V was pared by 3 bases and J by 5 bases, with 9 bases of the junction left unmatched. The CDR3 DNA reads as TGCAGTGCTAGGGGACAAGCGGGGGGGCAGGAGACCCAGTACTTC. It translates to CSARGQAGGQETQYF.

Note on this clonotype: A much bigger clone sits one base away, suggesting this may be a read error. The J gene is TRBJ2-5, the V gene TRBV24-1; D unclear. The V end was cut by 3 bases, the J end by 0 bases, with 4 bases between. Per germline, CDR1 KGHDR and CDR2 SFDVKD. The CDR3 has 13 amino acids. CDR3 protein: CATSDPYQETQYF. CDR3 DNA sequence: TGTGCCACCAGTGATCCGTACCAAGAGACCCAGTACTTC.

V usage is TRBV20-1 and J usage is TRBJ2-7; 8 bases are shared with TRBD1. From germline, CDR1 is DFQATT and CDR2 SNEGSKA (reference sequence). The CDR3 extends over 12 amino acids. Germline trimming cut 3 bases from V and 6 bases from J; bases unmatched to any gene: 4. The CDR3 nucleotides are TGCAGTGCTAGGACAGGGGCTCGCGAGCAGTACTTC. Amino acids: CSARTGAREQYF.

The chain couples TRBV20-1 to TRBJ2-2, with D unclear. In germline, CDR1 is DFQATT, CDR2 SNEGSKA (reference sequence). The CDR3 is 15 residues long. Deletions cut 0 bases from V and 2 bases from J, with 10 bases between. The CDR3, as DNA: TGCAGTGCTAGAGATCCCCTAACTAACACCGGGGAGCTGTTTTTT. Amino acid sequence: CSARDPLTNTGELFF.

This chain connects TRBV5-6 to TRBJ1-2; D remains ambiguous. The CDR3 loop spans 15 amino acids. V shed 0 bases and J shed 2 bases, with 11 bases lying between them. Germline CDR1 reads SGHDT; CDR2 reads YYEEEE. The CDR3 loop reads CASSLAFPENYGYTF. The CDR3 DNA follows: TGTGCCAGCAGCTTGGCCTTTCCGGAAAACTATGGCTACACCTTC.

This clonotype was observed a few times. The chain carries TRBV7-2 and TRBJ2-5; TRBD1 agrees at 7 bases. The germline V gene has CDR1 SGHTA and CDR2 FQGNSA. The CDR3 runs 15 residues. Losses at the gene ends were 1 base for V and 4 bases for J; bases not matched to a gene: 6. This CDR3 reads CASSLGVGGIETQYF. Here the CDR3 DNA reads TGTGCCAGCAGCTTAGGAGTAGGGGGCATAGAGACCCAGTACTTC.

V and J are TRBV25-1 and TRBJ1-2, with D possibly matching TRBD1 (6 bases). CDR3 length: 14 residues. Germline values: CDR1 MGHDK, CDR2 SYGVNS. Trimming removed 3 bases at V and 3 bases at J, with 11 bases between. CDR3 nucleotide sequence: TGTGCCAGCAGTGATGGGGGGCGATACTATGGCTACACCTTC. This gives the protein CASSDGGRYYGYTF.

This chain joins TRBV20-1 and TRBJ2-5, with 9 bases fitting TRBD2. Germline V lookup: CDR1 DFQATT, CDR2 SNEGSKA (reference sequence). The J segment lost 3 bases and the V segment lost 5 bases, leaving 7 bases of the junction unmatched. The CDR3 covers 14 residues. The CDR3 loop reads CSAPTPSGEETQYF. The CDR3 nucleotides read TGCAGTGCTCCGACCCCTAGCGGGGAAGAGACCCAGTACTTC.

The chain joins TRBV20-1 to TRBJ2-5; 9 nucleotides align to TRBD2. Per germline, CDR1 DFQATT and CDR2 SNEGSKA (reference sequence). The ends lost 3 bases at V and 3 bases at J; junction bases unmatched: 8. The CDR3 extends over 15 amino acids. The CDR3 DNA follows: TGCAGTGCTAGGGATGGCGGGGGGGCCAAAGAGACCCAGTACTTC. Translated: CSARDGGGAKETQYF.

This clonotype came up a few times. V usage is TRBV7-6 and J usage is TRBJ2-5; 8 bases agree with TRBD1. CDR1 SGHVS and CDR2 FNYEAQ come from the germline V gene. Germline trimming cut 2 bases from V and 5 bases from J; bases unmatched to any gene: 7. This CDR3 region has 15 residues. CDR3 sequence: CASSLRDRFGETQYF. The CDR3 DNA sequence: TGTGCCAGCAGCTTAAGGGACAGGTTTGGGGAGACCCAGTACTTC.

Comment on this clonotype: This may come from a read error, since a much larger clone is one base off. V is TRBV20-1 and J is TRBJ1-2, with D tentatively TRBD1 (5 bases). This CDR3 region has 15 residues. Trimming pared 6 bases from V and 0 bases from J, leaving 17 bases between. Per the germline V gene, CDR1 is DFQATT and CDR2 is SNEGSKA (reference sequence). DNA of the CDR3: TGCAGTGCAATCCCTCCGGGACCTCCTAACTATGGCTACACCTTC. Protein sequence: CSAIPPGPPNYGYTF.

This clonotype was counted between two and nine times. The chain links TRBV29-1 to TRBJ1-2; 9 bases map to TRBD1. The germline V gene encodes CDR1 SQVTM and CDR2 ANQGSEA. The CDR3 is 14 residues long. The V and J ends lost 1 base and 4 bases, in that order; junction bases with no gene match: 4. CDR3 amino acids: CSVEVGDRAYGYTF. Written as DNA, the CDR3 is TGCAGCGTTGAAGTAGGGGACAGGGCCTATGGCTACACCTTC.